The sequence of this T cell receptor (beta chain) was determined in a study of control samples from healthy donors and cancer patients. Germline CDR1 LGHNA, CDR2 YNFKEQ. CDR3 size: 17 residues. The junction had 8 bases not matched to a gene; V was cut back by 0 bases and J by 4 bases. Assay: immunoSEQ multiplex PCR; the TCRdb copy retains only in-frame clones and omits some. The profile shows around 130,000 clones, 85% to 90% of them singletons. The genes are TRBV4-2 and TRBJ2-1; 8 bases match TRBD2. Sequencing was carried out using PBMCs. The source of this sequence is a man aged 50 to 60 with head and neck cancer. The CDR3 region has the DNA TGTGCCAGCAGCCAAGATGAAATAGCGGGGCCGTACAATGAGCAGTTCTTC. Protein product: CASSQDEIAGPYNEQFF.